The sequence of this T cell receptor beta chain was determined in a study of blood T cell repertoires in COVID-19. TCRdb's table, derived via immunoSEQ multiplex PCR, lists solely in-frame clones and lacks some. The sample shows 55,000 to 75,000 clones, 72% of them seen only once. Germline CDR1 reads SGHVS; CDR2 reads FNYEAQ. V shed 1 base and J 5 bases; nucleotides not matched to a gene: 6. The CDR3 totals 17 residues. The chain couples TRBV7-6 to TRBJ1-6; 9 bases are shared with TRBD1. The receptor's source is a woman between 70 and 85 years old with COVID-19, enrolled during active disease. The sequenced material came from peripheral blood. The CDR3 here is CASSLEGQGGNNSPLHF. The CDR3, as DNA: TGTGCCAGCAGCTTAGAGGGACAGGGAGGCAATAATTCACCCCTCCACTTT.